This T cell receptor (beta chain) is drawn from a study of cytomegalovirus exposure and HLA in healthy donors. The CDR3 extends over 13 amino acids. CDR1 is SGHRS, CDR2 YFSETQ, per germline. Trimming removed 4 bases from V and 4 bases from J; junction bases left unmatched: 3. A multiplex PCR was run with 60 Vbeta primers and 13 Jbeta primers. TCRdb's copy holds only in-frame clones and misses some; the assay was immunoSEQ multiplex PCR. The table includes fewer than 200,000 clones, 70% to 80% detected once. Regarding this clone: What it binds is unknown.

Whole-study results and caveats: Follow-up analysis found HLA locus-dependent TCR association rates, highest for DRB1 and lowest for HLA-C.

This receptor was obtained from a woman in her 40s in good health and CMV-seronegative. The chain recombines TRBV5-1 with TRBJ1-1, with 8 nucleotides matching TRBD1. What was sequenced was PBMCs. CDR3 sequence: CASSIGQGTEAFF. The CDR3, as DNA: TGCGCCAGCAGCATAGGACAGGGCACTGAAGCTTTCTTT.